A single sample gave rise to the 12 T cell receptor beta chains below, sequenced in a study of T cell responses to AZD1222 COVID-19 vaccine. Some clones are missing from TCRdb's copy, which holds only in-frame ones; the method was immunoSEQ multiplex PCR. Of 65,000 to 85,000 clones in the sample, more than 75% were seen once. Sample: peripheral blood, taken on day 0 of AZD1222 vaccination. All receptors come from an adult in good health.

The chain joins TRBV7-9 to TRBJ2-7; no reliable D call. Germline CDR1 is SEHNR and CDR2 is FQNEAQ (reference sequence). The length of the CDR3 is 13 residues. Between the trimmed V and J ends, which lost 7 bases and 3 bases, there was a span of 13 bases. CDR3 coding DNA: TGTGCCAGCAATATTAGGGTCCGCTACGAGCAGTACTTC. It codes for CASNIRVRYEQYF.

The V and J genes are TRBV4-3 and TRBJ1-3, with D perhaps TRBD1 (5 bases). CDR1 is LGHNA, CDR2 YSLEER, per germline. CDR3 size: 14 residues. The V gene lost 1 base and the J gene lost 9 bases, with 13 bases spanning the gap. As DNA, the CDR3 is TGCGCCAGCAGCCAAGTAGGGGTGGCGGGCACCATATATTTT. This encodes CASSQVGVAGTIYF.

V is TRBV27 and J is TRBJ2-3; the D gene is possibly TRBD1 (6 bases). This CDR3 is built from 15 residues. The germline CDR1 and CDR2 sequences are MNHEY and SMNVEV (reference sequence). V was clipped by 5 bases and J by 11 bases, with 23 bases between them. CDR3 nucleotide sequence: TGTGCCAGCAGTGAAGGGGGATGGGCTGTACGGGGGCAGTATTTT. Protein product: CASSEGGWAVRGQYF.

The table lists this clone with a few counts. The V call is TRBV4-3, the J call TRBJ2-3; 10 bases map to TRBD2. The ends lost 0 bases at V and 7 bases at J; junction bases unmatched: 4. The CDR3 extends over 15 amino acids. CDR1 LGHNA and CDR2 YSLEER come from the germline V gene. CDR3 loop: CASSQEPSGGYTQYF. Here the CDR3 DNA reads TGCGCCAGCAGCCAAGAACCTAGCGGGGGTTATACGCAGTATTTT.

The CDR3 coding sequence is TGTGCCAGCTCTGGGACAGGAGATCGCTATGGCTACACCTTC. This sequence encodes CASSGTGDRYGYTF. The chain combines TRBV18 with TRBJ1-2; 8 nucleotides align to TRBD1. The CDR3 is 14 residues long. The ends lost 6 bases at V and 4 bases at J; junction bases unmatched: 7. Germline values: CDR1 KGHSH, CDR2 LQKENI.

The CDR3 DNA follows: TGTGCCACCGGACAGGGGGCTGACGAGCAGTACTTC. Amino acid sequence: CATGQGADEQYF. The chain couples TRBV24-1 to TRBJ2-7; TRBD1 matches at 11 bases. Germline V gene lookup returns CDR1 KGHDR and CDR2 SFDVKD. Trimming removed 9 bases from V and 5 bases from J; junction bases left unmatched: 2. CDR3 length equals 12 residues.

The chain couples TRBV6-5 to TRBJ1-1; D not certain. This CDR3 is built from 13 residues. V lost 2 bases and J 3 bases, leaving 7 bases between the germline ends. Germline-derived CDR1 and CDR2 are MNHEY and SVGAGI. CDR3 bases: TGTGCCAGCAGTTACGGAGAAGACACTGAAGCTTTCTTT. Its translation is CASSYGEDTEAFF.

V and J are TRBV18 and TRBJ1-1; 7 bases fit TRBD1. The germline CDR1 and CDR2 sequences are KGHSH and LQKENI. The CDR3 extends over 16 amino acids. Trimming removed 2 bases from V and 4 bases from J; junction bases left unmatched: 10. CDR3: CASSPEAGGSGTEAFF. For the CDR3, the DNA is TGTGCCAGCTCACCAGAGGCAGGGGGGTCAGGCACTGAAGCTTTCTTT.

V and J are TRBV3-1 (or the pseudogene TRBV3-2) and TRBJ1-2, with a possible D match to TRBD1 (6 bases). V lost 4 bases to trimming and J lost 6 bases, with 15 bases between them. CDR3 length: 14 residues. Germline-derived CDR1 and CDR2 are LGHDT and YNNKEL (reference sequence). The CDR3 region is CASSRNQGSHGYTF. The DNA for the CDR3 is TGTGCCAGCAGCCGGAATCAGGGGTCCCATGGCTACACCTTC.

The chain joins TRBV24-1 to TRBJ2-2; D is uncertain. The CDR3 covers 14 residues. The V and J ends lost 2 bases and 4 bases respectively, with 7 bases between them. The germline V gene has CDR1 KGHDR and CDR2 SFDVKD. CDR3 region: CATSDWRPTGELFF. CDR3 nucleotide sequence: TGTGCCACCAGTGATTGGCGGCCCACCGGGGAGCTGTTTTTT.

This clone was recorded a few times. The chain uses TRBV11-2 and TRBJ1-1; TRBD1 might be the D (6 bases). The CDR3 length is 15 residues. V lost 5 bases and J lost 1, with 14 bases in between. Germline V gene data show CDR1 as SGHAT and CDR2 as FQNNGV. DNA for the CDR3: TGTGCCAGCAGCCGCCGGTGGGGGGCGAACACTGAAGCTTTCTTT. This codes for CASSRRWGANTEAFF.

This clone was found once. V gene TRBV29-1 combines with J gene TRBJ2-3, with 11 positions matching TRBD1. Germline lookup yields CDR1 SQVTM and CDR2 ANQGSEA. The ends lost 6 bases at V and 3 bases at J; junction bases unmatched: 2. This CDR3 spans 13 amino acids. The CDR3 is CSVGTGGTDTQYF. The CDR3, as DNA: TGCAGCGTCGGGACAGGGGGGACAGATACGCAGTATTTT.